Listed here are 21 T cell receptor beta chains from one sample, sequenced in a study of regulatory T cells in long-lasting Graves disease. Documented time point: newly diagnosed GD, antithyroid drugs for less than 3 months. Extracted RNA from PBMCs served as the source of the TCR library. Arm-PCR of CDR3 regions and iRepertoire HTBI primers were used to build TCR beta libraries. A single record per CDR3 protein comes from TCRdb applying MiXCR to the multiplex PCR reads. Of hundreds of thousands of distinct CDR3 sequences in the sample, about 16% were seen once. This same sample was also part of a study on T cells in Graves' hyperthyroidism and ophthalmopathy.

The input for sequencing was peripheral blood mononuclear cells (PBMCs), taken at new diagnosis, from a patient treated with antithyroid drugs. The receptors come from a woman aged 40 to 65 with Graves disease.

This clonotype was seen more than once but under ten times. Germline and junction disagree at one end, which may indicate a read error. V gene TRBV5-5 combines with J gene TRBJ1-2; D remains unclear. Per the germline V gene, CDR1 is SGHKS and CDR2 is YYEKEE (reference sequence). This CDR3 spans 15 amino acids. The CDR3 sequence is CASSLGLVNNYGCTF. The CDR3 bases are TGTGCCAGCAGCTTGGGTTTAGTAAATAACTATGGCTGCACCTTC.

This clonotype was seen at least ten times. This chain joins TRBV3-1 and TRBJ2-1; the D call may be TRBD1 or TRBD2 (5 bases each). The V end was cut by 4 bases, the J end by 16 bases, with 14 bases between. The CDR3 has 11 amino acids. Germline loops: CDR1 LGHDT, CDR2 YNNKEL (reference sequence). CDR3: CASSLTGPAFF. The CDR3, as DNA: TGTGCCAGCAGCCTCACGGGACCCGCTTTCTTC.

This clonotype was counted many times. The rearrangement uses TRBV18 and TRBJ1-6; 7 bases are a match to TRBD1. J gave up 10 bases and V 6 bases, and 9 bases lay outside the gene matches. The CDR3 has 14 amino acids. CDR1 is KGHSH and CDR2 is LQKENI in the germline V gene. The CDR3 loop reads CASSPLTGNSPLHF. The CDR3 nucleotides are TGTGCCAGCTCGCCGCTGACAGGGAACTCACCCCTCCACTTT.

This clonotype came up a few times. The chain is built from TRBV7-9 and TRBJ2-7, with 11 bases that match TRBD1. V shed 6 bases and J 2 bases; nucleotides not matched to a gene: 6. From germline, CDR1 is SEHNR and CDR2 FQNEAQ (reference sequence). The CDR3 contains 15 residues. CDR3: CASRAPGQGAYEQYF. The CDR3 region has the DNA TGTGCCAGCAGAGCCCCGGGACAGGGGGCCTACGAGCAGTACTTC.

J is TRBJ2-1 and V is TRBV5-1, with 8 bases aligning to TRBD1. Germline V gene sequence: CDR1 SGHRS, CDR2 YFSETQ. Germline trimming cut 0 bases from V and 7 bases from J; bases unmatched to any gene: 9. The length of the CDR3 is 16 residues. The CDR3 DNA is TGCGCCAGCAGCTTGGCCGGGGGACAGGCGAGGAATGAGCAGTTCTTC. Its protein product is CASSLAGGQARNEQFF.

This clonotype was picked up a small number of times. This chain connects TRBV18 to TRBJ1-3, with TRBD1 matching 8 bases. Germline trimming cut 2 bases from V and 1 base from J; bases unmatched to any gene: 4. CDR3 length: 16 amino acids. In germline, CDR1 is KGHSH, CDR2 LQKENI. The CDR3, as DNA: TGTGCCAGCTCACCAGCCGGGACAGGATCTGGAAACACCATATATTTT. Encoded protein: CASSPAGTGSGNTIYF.

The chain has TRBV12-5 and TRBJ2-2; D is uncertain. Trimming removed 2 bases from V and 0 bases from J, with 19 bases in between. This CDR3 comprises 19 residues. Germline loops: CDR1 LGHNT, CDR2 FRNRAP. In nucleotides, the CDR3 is TGTGCTAGTGGTTTGTCCCACCTCGGTCGTGACGCGAACACCGGGGAGCTGTTTTTT. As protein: CASGLSHLGRDANTGELFF.

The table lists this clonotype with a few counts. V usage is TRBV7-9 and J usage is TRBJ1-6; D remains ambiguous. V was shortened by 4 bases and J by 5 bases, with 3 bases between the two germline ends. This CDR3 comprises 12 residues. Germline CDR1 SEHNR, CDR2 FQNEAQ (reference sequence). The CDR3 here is CASSSDNSPLHF. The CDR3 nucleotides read TGTGCCAGCAGCTCAGATAATTCACCCCTCCACTTT.

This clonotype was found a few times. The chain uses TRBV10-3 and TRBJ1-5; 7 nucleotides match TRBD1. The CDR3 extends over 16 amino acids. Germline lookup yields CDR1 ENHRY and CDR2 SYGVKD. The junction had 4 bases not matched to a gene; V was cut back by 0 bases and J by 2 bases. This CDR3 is CAISESGGWGNQPQHF. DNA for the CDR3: TGTGCCATCAGTGAGTCAGGGGGCTGGGGCAATCAGCCCCAGCATTTT.

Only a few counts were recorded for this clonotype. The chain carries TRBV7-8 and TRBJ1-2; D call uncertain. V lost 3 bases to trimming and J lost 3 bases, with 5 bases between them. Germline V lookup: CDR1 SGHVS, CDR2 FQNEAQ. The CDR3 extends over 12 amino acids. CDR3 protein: CASSFSDYGYTF. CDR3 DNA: TGTGCCAGCAGCTTTTCAGACTATGGCTACACCTTC.

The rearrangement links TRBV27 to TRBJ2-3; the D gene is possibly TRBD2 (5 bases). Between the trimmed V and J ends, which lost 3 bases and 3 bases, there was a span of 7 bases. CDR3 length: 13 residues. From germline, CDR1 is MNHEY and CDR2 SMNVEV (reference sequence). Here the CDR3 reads CASSFWETDTQYF. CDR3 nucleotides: TGTGCCAGCAGTTTTTGGGAGACAGATACGCAGTATTTT.

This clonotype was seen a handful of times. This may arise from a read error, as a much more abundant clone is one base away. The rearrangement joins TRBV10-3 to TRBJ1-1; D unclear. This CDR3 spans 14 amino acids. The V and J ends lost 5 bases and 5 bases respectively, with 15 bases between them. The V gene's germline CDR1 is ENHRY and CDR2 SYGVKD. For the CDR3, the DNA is TGTGCCATCAGTAAGGGTCAAGAGGCTACTGAAGCTTTCTTT. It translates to CAISKGQEATEAFF.

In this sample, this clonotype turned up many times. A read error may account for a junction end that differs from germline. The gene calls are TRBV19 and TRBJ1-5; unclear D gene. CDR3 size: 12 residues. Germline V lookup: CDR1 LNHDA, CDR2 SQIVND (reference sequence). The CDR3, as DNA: TGTGCCAGCAGTATGGGCAATCAGCCCCAGCATTTT. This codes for CASSMGNQPQHF.

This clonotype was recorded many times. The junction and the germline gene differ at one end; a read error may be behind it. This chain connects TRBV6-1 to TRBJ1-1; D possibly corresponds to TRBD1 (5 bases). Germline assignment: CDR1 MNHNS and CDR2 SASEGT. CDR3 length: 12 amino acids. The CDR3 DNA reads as TGCGCCTCTGGGACCGTGAGCACTGAAGCTTTCTTT. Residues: CASGTVSTEAFF.

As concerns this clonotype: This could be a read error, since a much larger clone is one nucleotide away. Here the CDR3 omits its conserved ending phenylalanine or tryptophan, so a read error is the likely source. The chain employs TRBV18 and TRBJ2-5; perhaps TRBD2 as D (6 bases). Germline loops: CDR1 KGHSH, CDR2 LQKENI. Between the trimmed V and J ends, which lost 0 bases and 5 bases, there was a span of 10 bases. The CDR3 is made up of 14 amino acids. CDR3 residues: CASSPPGGLETQYL. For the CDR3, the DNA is TGTGCCAGCTCACCACCTGGAGGGTTGGAGACCCAGTACCTC.

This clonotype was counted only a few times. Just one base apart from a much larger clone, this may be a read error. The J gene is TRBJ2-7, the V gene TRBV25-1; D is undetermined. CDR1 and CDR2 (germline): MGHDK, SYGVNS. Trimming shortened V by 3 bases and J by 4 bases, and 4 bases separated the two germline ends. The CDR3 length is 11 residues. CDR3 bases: TGTGCCAGCAGTGACAGATACGAGCAGTACTTC. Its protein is CASSDRYEQYF.

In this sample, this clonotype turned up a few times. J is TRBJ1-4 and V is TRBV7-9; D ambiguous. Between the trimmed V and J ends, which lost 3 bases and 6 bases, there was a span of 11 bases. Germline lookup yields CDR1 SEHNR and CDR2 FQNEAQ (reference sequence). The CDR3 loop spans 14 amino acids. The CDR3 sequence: CASSFTALDEKLFF. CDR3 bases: TGTGCCAGCAGCTTTACGGCTTTGGATGAAAAACTGTTTTTT. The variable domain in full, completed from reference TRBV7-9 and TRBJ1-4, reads DTGVSQNPRHKITKRGQNVTFRCDPISEHNRLYWYRQTLGQGPEFLTYFQNEAQLEKSRLLSDRFSAERPKGSFSTLEIQRTEQGDSAMYLCASSFTALDEKLFFGSGTQLSVL.

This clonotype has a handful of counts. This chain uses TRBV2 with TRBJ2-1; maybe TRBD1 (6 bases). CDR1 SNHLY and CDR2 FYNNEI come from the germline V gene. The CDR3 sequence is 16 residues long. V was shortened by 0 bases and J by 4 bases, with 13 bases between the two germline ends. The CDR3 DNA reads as TGTGCCAGCAGTGAAGCGGGGGCCATCCTTTACAATGAGCAGTTCTTC. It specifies CASSEAGAILYNEQFF.

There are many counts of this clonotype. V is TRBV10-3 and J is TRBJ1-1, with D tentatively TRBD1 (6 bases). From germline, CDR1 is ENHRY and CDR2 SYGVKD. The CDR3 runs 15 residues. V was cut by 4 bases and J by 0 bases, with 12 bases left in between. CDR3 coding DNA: TGTGCCATCAGTGGAGGGGGACCCTTGAACACTGAAGCTTTCTTT. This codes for CAISGGGPLNTEAFF.

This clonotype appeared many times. As DNA, the CDR3 is TGTGCCAGCAGTGCTGGGGGACAGGGGGCTGGCTATGGCTACACCTTC. Protein: CASSAGGQGAGYGYTF. The chain links TRBV6-1 to TRBJ1-2; 12 bases line up with TRBD1. This CDR3 is 16 amino acids long. After removal of 4 bases from V and 4 bases from J, the junction contained 7 bases not matched to a gene. CDR1 is MNHNS and CDR2 is SASEGT in the germline V gene.

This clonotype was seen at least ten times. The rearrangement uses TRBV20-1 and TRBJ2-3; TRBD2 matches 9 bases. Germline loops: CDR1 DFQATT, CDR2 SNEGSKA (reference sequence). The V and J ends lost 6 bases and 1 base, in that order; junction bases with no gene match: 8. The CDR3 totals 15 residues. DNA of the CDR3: TGCAGTGCGCGGCGGGGGGGCGGGGGCACAGATACGCAGTATTTT. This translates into CSARRGGGGTDTQYF.